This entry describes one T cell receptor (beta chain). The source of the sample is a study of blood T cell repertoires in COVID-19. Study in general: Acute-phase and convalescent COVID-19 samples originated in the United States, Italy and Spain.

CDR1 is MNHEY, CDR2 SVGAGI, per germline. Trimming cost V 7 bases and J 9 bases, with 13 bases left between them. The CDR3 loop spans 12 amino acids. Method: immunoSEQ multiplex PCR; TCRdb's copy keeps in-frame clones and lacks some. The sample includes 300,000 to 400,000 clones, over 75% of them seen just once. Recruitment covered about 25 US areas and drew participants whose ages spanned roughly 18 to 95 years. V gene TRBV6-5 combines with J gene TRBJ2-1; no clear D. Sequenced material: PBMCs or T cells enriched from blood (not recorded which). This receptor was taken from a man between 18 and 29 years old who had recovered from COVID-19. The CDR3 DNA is TGTGCCAGCATCCAAACTCCCGGTGAGCAGTTCTTC. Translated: CASIQTPGEQFF.